These T cell receptor beta chains were read from a single sample in a study of breast tumors, draining lymph nodes, adjacent tissues. TCRdb processed the multiplex PCR reads anew with MiXCR; each CDR3 protein has one entry. The sample has about 200,000 distinct CDR3 sequences; approximately 31% are singletons. The sequenced sample was axillary lymph node tissue. The receptors here all came from a female donor with breast cancer. Some clones in this sample may be carry-over from other donors' samples. The CDR3 runs from the conserved cysteine through the conserved F or W. Fields, in order: clone size, V gene, J gene, D gene, CDR3 protein, CDR3 DNA. The D gene is left open where the match is weak. Size values are once, few and many counts, or a class for expanded clones, and some rows have none.

abundance: many
v_gene: TRBV5-1
j_gene: TRBJ1-2
d_gene: NA
CDR3aa: CASSSTANYGYTF
CDR3nt: TGCGCCAGCAGCTCTACAGCTAACTATGGCTACACCTTC

abundance: many
v_gene: TRBV5-4
j_gene: TRBJ1-2
d_gene: NA
CDR3aa: CASSLAGAYTF
CDR3nt: TGTGCCAGCAGCTTGGCCGGGGCCTACACCTTC

abundance: many
v_gene: TRBV11-2
j_gene: TRBJ2-1
d_gene: TRBD1
CDR3aa: CASSSGQGARYNEQFF
CDR3nt: TGTGCCAGCAGCTCCGGACAGGGGGCGAGGTACAATGAGCAGTTCTTC

abundance: many
v_gene: TRBV28
j_gene: TRBJ2-5
d_gene: NA
CDR3aa: CASSLFRGETQYF
CDR3nt: TGTGCCAGCAGTTTATTCCGGGGAGAGACCCAGTACTTC

abundance: many
v_gene: TRBV14
j_gene: TRBJ2-1
d_gene: TRBD2
CDR3aa: CASSLEGLEIYNEQFF
CDR3nt: TGTGCCAGCAGCCTAGAGGGACTAGAGATCTACAATGAGCAGTTCTTC

abundance: many
v_gene: TRBV7-7
j_gene: TRBJ2-7
d_gene: NA
CDR3aa: CASSPDRAPTYEQYF
CDR3nt: TGTGCTAGCAGCCCCGACCGGGCCCCCACCTACGAGCAGTACTTC

abundance: NA
v_gene: TRBV15
j_gene: TRBJ1-2
d_gene: TRBD1
CDR3aa: CATSRDQDRGFRDGYTF
CDR3nt: TGTGCCACCAGCAGAGATCAGGACAGGGGTTTTCGGGATGGCTACACCTTC

abundance: once
v_gene: TRBV5-1
j_gene: TRBJ2-3
d_gene: NA
CDR3aa: CASSFSNSRGIADTQYF
CDR3nt: TGCGCCAGCAGCTTCTCTAACTCCCGGGGTATTGCAGATACGCAGTATTTT

abundance: NA
v_gene: TRBV5-5
j_gene: TRBJ2-3
d_gene: NA
CDR3aa: CASSWVGASSSTDTQYF
CDR3nt: TGTGCCAGCAGCTGGGTAGGGGCCTCGAGTAGCACAGATACGCAGTATTTT

abundance: NA
v_gene: TRBV29-1
j_gene: TRBJ2-2
d_gene: NA
CDR3aa: CSLGPGNTGELFF
CDR3nt: TGCAGCTTAGGACCAGGGAACACCGGGGAGCTGTTTTTT

abundance: many
v_gene: TRBV9
j_gene: TRBJ1-4
d_gene: NA
CDR3aa: CASSPGGVGNEKLFF
CDR3nt: TGTGCCAGCAGCCCCGGGGGGGTAGGGAATGAAAAACTGTTTTTT

abundance: few
v_gene: TRBV7-9
j_gene: TRBJ1-1
d_gene: TRBD1
CDR3aa: CAILFPGTGILAFF
CDR3nt: TGTGCCATCCTCTTCCCCGGGACAGGCATTCTAGCTTTCTTT

abundance: many
v_gene: TRBV19
j_gene: TRBJ1-2
d_gene: NA
CDR3aa: CASMRYSGTANYGYTF
CDR3nt: TGTGCCAGTATGCGATACTCGGGAACCGCTAACTATGGCTACACCTTC

abundance: many
v_gene: TRBV7-9
j_gene: TRBJ2-1
d_gene: TRBD1
CDR3aa: CASSLAGGGEQFF
CDR3nt: TGTGCCAGCAGCTTAGCAGGGGGCGGTGAGCAGTTCTTC

abundance: many
v_gene: TRBV29-1
j_gene: TRBJ2-3
d_gene: NA
CDR3aa: CSAETSTDTQYF
CDR3nt: TGCAGCGCTGAGACTAGCACAGATACGCAGTATTTT

abundance: NA
v_gene: TRBV6-6
j_gene: TRBJ2-5
d_gene: TRBD1
CDR3aa: CASIKRTGGMKTQYF
CDR3nt: TGTGCCAGCATTAAGCGGACAGGGGGGATGAAGACCCAGTACTTC

abundance: NA
v_gene: TRBV20-1
j_gene: TRBJ1-6
d_gene: NA
CDR3aa: CSARRTEDNSPLRF
CDR3nt: TGCAGTGCTAGAAGGACGGAAGATAATTCACCCCTCCGCTTT

abundance: many
v_gene: TRBV5-6
j_gene: TRBJ1-5
d_gene: NA
CDR3aa: CASSLGQVNQPQHF
CDR3nt: TGTGCCAGCAGCTTGGGACAGGTGAATCAGCCCCAGCATTTT

abundance: few
v_gene: TRBV6-5
j_gene: TRBJ2-2
d_gene: NA
CDR3aa: CASSHSNTGELFF
CDR3nt: TGTGCCAGCAGTCACTCCAACACCGGGGAGCTGTTTTTT

abundance: many
v_gene: TRBV20-1
j_gene: TRBJ2-1
d_gene: TRBD2
CDR3aa: CSARGTSGITSEQFF
CDR3nt: TGCAGTGCTAGAGGAACTAGCGGGATAACAAGTGAGCAGTTCTTC

abundance: NA
v_gene: TRBV5-1
j_gene: TRBJ1-5
d_gene: NA
CDR3aa: CASSLRNSDHPQHF
CDR3nt: TGTGCCAGCAGTCTCAGAAATAGCGATCACCCCCAGCATTTT

abundance: many
v_gene: TRBV6-5
j_gene: TRBJ2-7
d_gene: NA
CDR3aa: CASSLTGLRGTTYEQYF
CDR3nt: TGTGCCAGCAGTTTAACGGGGCTCAGGGGTACCACCTACGAGCAGTACTTC

abundance: NA
v_gene: TRBV20-1
j_gene: TRBJ2-2
d_gene: NA
CDR3aa: CSASSPLTGELFF
CDR3nt: TGCAGTGCCAGCAGCCCACTCACCGGGGAGCTGTTTTTT

abundance: many
v_gene: TRBV20-1
j_gene: TRBJ2-2
d_gene: TRBD2
CDR3aa: CSARAGVDTGELFF
CDR3nt: TGCAGTGCTCGGGCGGGAGTGGACACCGGGGAGCTGTTTTTT

abundance: few
v_gene: TRBV6-2/TRBV6-3
j_gene: TRBJ2-1
d_gene: NA
CDR3aa: CASSKTNEQFF
CDR3nt: TGTGCCAGCAGCAAAACCAATGAGCAGTTCTTC

abundance: many
v_gene: TRBV11-1
j_gene: TRBJ2-1
d_gene: NA
CDR3aa: CASSPLMNNEQFF
CDR3nt: TGTGCCAGCAGCCCCCTTATGAACAATGAGCAGTTCTTC

abundance: few
v_gene: TRBV6-1
j_gene: TRBJ2-3
d_gene: TRBD2
CDR3aa: CASRELSGWSTDTQYF
CDR3nt: TGTGCCAGCAGAGAACTTAGCGGGTGGAGCACAGATACGCAGTATTTT

abundance: few
v_gene: TRBV18
j_gene: TRBJ2-3
d_gene: NA
CDR3aa: CASSPGISTDTQYF
CDR3nt: TGTGCCAGCTCACCGGGTATTTCCACAGATACGCAGTATTTT

abundance: many
v_gene: TRBV15
j_gene: TRBJ2-7
d_gene: NA
CDR3aa: CATSRGGESYEQYF
CDR3nt: TGTGCCACCAGCAGAGGTGGTGAATCCTACGAGCAGTACTTC

abundance: many
v_gene: TRBV9
j_gene: TRBJ1-3
d_gene: NA
CDR3aa: CASSVGTTPGNTIYF
CDR3nt: TGTGCCAGCAGCGTAGGTACGACTCCTGGAAACACCATATATTTT

abundance: few
v_gene: TRBV30
j_gene: TRBJ1-1
d_gene: TRBD1
CDR3aa: CAWTTHRGTAFF
CDR3nt: TGTGCCTGGACCACGCACAGGGGTACAGCTTTCTTT

abundance: NA
v_gene: TRBV11-2
j_gene: TRBJ2-5
d_gene: NA
CDR3aa: CASSLGPLRGLAGQETQYF
CDR3nt: TGTGCCAGCAGCTTAGGGCCCCTCAGGGGGCTAGCGGGACAAGAGACCCAGTACTTC

abundance: many
v_gene: TRBV19
j_gene: TRBJ1-5
d_gene: NA
CDR3aa: CASSIVQGHQPQHF
CDR3nt: TGTGCCAGTAGTATAGTACAGGGACATCAGCCCCAGCATTTT

abundance: NA
v_gene: TRBV7-3
j_gene: TRBJ2-7
d_gene: NA
CDR3aa: CASSLPFRDMSYEQYF
CDR3nt: TGTGCCAGCAGCTTACCCTTCCGGGACATGTCCTACGAGCAGTACTTC

abundance: few
v_gene: TRBV27
j_gene: TRBJ2-2
d_gene: NA
CDR3aa: CASSLEGGEGNTGELFF
CDR3nt: TGTGCCAGCAGTTTAGAGGGGGGGGAAGGGAACACCGGGGAGCTGTTTTTT